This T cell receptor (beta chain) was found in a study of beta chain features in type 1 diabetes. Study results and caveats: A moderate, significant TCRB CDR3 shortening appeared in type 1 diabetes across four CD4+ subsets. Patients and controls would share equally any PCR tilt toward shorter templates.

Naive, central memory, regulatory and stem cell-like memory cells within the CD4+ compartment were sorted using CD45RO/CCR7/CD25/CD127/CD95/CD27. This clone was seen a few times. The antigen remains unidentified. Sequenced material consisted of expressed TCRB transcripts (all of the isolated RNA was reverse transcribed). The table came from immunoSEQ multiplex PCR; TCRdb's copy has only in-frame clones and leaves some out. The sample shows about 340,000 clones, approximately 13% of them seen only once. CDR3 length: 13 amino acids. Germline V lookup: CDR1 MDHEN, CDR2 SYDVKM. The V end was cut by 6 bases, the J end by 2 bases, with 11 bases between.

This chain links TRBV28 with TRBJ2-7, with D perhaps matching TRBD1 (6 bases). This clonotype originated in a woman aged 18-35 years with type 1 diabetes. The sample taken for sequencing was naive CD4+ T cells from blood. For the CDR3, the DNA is TGTGCCAGCAGACGCACAGGGACCTACGAGCAGTACTTC. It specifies CASRRTGTYEQYF.